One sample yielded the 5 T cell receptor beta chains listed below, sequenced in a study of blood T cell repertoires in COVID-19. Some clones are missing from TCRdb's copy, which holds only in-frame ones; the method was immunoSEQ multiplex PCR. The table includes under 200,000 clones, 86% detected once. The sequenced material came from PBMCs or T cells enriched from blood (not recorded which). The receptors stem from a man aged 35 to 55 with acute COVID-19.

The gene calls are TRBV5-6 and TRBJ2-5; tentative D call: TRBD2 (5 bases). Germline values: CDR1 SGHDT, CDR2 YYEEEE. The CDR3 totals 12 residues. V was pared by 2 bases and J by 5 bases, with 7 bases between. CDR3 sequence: CASSFGVETQYF. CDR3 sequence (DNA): TGTGCCAGCAGCTTCGGGGTGGAGACCCAGTACTTC.

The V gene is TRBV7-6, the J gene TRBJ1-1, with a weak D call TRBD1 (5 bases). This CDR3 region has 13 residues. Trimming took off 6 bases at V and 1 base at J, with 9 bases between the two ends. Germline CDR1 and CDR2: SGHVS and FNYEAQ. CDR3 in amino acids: CASSPQGNTEAFF. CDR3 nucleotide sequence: TGTGCCAGCAGTCCTCAGGGGAACACTGAAGCTTTCTTT.

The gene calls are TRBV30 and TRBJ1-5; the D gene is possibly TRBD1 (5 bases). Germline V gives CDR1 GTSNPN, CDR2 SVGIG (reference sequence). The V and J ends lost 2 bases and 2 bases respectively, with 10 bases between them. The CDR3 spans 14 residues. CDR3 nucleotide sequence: TGTGCCTGGAGTACAGGTGCGGGCAATCAGCCCCAGCATTTT. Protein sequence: CAWSTGAGNQPQHF.

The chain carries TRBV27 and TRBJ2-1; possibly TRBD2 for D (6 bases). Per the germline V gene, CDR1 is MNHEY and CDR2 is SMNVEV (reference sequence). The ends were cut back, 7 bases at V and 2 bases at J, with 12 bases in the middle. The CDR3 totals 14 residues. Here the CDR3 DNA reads TGTGCCAGCAATGCGCTAGCGACCTACAATGAGCAGTTCTTC. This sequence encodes CASNALATYNEQFF.

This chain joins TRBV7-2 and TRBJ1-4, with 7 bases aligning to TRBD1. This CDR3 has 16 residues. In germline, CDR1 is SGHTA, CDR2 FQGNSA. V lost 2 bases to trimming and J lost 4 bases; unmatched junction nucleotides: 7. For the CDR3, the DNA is TGTGCCAGCAGCTTATACGCGACAGGGCTTAATGAAAAACTGTTTTTT. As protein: CASSLYATGLNEKLFF. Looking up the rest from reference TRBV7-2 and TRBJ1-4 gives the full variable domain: GAGVSQSPSNKVTEKGKDVELRCDPISGHTALYWYRQSLGQGLEFLIYFQGNSAPDKSGLPSDRFSAERTGGSVSTLTIQRTQQEDSAVYLCASSLYATGLNEKLFFGSGTQLSVL.